This T cell receptor (beta chain) was captured by sequencing in a study of cytomegalovirus exposure and HLA in healthy donors. Profiling relied on immunoSEQ multiplex PCR, and the TCRdb table lists in-frame clones only, not all of them. The top ten clones hold about 2.1% of a sample with tens of thousands of clones, about 94% of them seen once. Germline V lookup: CDR1 SGHRS, CDR2 YFSETQ. This CDR3 comprises 16 residues. J was trimmed by 0 bases and V by 5 bases; bases with no gene match: 4. This clonotype originated in a woman younger than 35 in good health and CMV-seronegative. The V gene is TRBV5-1, the J gene TRBJ1-4; TRBD1 aligns across 10 bases. The specimen was PBMCs. The CDR3 protein is CASRGGQGTTNEKLFF. CDR3 coding DNA: TGCGCCAGCAGGGGGGGACAGGGGACAACTAATGAAAAACTGTTTTTT.